This TCR beta chain emerged from a study of blood T cell repertoires in COVID-19. Study background: COVID-19 samples, acute and convalescent, were from the United States, Italy and Spain.

Per the original methods: Scientists estimated how many nucleated cells there were by amplifying reference gene primers. Using immunoSEQ multiplex PCR, the repertoire was profiled, and TCRdb retains in-frame clones only, with some absent. The DNA gave D and trimming, while V, J and clone size come from that table. The sample yields some 87,000 clones, roughly four fifths seen once. The CDR3 covers 15 residues. V shed 2 bases, J shed 9 bases, and the junction held 6 bases outside the gene matches. CDR1 is SGHVS and CDR2 is FNYEAQ in the germline V gene. The sample comprised peripheral blood. The chain joins TRBV7-6 to TRBJ2-1; TRBD1 aligns across 11 bases. The clonotype was recovered from a human donor in a cohort sampled during active COVID-19. CDR3 sequence (DNA): TGTGCCAGCAGCTTAAGGACAGGGGGCTTGGGTGAGCAGTTCTTC. Translated, it gives CASSLRTGGLGEQFF.